This T cell receptor beta chain was observed in a study of naive and memory T cell subsets. The study's findings and limits: This RNA-based method may be sensitive to activation-related transcript changes.

TCR cDNA received a 3' ligated oligonucleotide that carried a UMI. As for this clonotype: The antigen is unknown.

The V gene's germline CDR1 is MDHEN and CDR2 SYDVKM. Trimming took 8 bases from V and 9 from J; bases not matched to a gene: 11. CDR3 size: 14 residues. The SP2 primer and nested alpha and beta constant region primers amplified ligated cDNA in four rounds. For blood and skin samples, reverse transcription used TCR alpha and beta constant primers. TCRdb independently ran MiXCR on the 5' RACE reads; one entry per CDR3 protein. The repertoire includes about 62,000 distinct CDR3 sequences, 8% to 9% of them detected once, and about 19% sits in the top ten. The chain recombines TRBV28 with TRBJ2-3, with 10 bases matching TRBD2. The source of this sequence is a female donor in good health. In DNA form, the CDR3 reads TGTGCCAGCTTCCTAGCGGGAGTTACAGGGACGCAGTATTTT. Amino acid sequence: CASFLAGVTGTQYF.